These 27 T cell receptor beta chains were sequenced from one sample in a study of blood T cell repertoires in COVID-19. Repertoires were generated with immunoSEQ multiplex PCR, while TCRdb's copy carries only in-frame clones and drops some. The table records 260,000 or so clones, approximately 85% of them present only once. The sample taken for sequencing was peripheral blood. These receptors originate from a woman between 65 and 79 years old with acute or convalescent COVID-19.

V gene TRBV4-3 combines with J gene TRBJ1-5, with D possibly TRBD1 on 5 matching bases. The V and J ends lost 5 bases and 2 bases respectively, with 7 bases between them. Germline-derived CDR1 and CDR2 are LGHNA and YSLEER. The CDR3 is 13 amino acids. As DNA, the CDR3 is TGCGCCAGCAGCAGGGGTGGCAATCAGCCCCAGCATTTT. Protein product: CASSRGGNQPQHF.

This chain links TRBV6-2 or TRBV6-3 with TRBJ1-5, with 7 bases fitting TRBD1. Losses at the gene ends were 5 bases for V and 5 bases for J; bases not matched to a gene: 6. The CDR3 totals 14 residues. Per the germline V gene, CDR1 is MNHEY and CDR2 is SVGEGT. The CDR3 DNA is TGTGCCAGCAGTCCGCGGGACAGATATCAGCCCCAGCATTTT. Amino acid sequence: CASSPRDRYQPQHF.

The V and J genes are TRBV6-5 and TRBJ1-1, with D tentatively TRBD1 (6 bases). V dropped 6 bases and J dropped 4 bases, with 15 bases sitting between them. The CDR3 is 14 residues long. From germline, CDR1 is MNHEY and CDR2 SVGAGI. The CDR3 DNA reads as TGTGCCAGCAGATCTCAGGGGTTTATCACTGAAGCTTTCTTT. It specifies CASRSQGFITEAFF.

This clone showed up just once. The chain recombines TRBV6-4 with TRBJ1-6; TRBD1 matches 7 bases. The CDR3 sequence is 14 residues long. CDR1 is MRHNA, CDR2 SNTAGT, per germline. The ends lost 3 bases at V and 6 bases at J; junction bases unmatched: 2. Here the CDR3 reads CASSEGTANSPLHF. The CDR3 DNA is TGTGCCAGCAGTGAAGGGACAGCTAATTCACCCCTCCACTTT.

The rearrangement links TRBV4-3 to TRBJ2-1; D perhaps matches TRBD2 (5 bases). The CDR3 is 13 amino acids. V was cut by 1 base and J by 9 bases, with 10 bases left in between. CDR1 LGHNA and CDR2 YSLEER come from the germline V gene. The CDR3 loop reads CASSQGTRSEQFF. For the CDR3, the DNA is TGCGCCAGCAGCCAAGGGACTCGCAGTGAGCAGTTCTTC.

The V gene is TRBV6-2 or TRBV6-3, the J gene TRBJ2-1, with 7 bases matching TRBD1. V was pared by 5 bases and J by 2 bases, with 6 bases of the junction left unmatched. Germline V gene sequence: CDR1 MNHEY, CDR2 SVGEGT. CDR3 length equals 15 residues. CDR3: CASSPIQGAYNEQFF. Here the CDR3 DNA reads TGTGCCAGCAGTCCCATTCAGGGGGCCTACAATGAGCAGTTCTTC.

V and J are TRBV7-2 and TRBJ2-2; possible D gene TRBD1, 6 bases. The length of the CDR3 is 16 residues. Germline CDR1 is SGHTA and CDR2 is FQGNSA. With 1 base removed from V and 6 bases from J, the gap between germline ends came to 15 bases. The CDR3 reads CASSLGQGRFAGELFF. The CDR3 nucleotides are TGTGCCAGCAGCTTAGGTCAGGGGAGATTTGCCGGGGAGCTGTTTTTT.

The chain uses TRBV5-6 and TRBJ1-2, with 7 positions matching TRBD1. With 4 bases clipped from V and 8 bases from J, the junction kept 11 bases outside the gene matches. Germline loops: CDR1 SGHDT, CDR2 YYEEEE. This CDR3 is 14 amino acids long. The CDR3 loop reads CASSPPSGGGGYTF. The CDR3 DNA sequence: TGTGCCAGCAGCCCCCCCTCAGGGGGAGGAGGCTACACCTTC.

This chain links TRBV18 with TRBJ2-3, with a tentative D call TRBD1 (5 bases). V was clipped by 2 bases and J by 2 bases, with 14 bases between them. CDR1 and CDR2 from the germline V gene are KGHSH and LQKENI. The CDR3 covers 16 residues. The CDR3 loop is CASSPNFGASTDTQYF. In nucleotides, the CDR3 is TGTGCCAGCTCACCAAATTTTGGGGCGTCCACAGATACGCAGTATTTT. The whole variable domain, remainder taken from reference TRBV18 and TRBJ2-3, is NAGVMQNPRHLVRRRGQEARLRCSPMKGHSHVYWYRQLPEEGLKFMVYLQKENIIDESGMPKERFSAEFPKEGPSILRIQQVVRGDSAAYFCASSPNFGASTDTQYFGPGTRLTVL.

The J gene is TRBJ2-7, the V gene TRBV11-2; 7 bases fit TRBD2. V shed 3 bases, J shed 5 bases, and the junction held 1 base outside the gene matches. There are 12 residues in the CDR3. CDR1 is SGHAT, CDR2 FQNNGV, per germline. The CDR3 nucleotides are TGTGCCAGCAGCTTTGGGGGGGACGAGCAGTACTTC. Amino acid sequence: CASSFGGDEQYF.

This chain links TRBV24-1 with TRBJ1-2; D is uncertain. The CDR3 has 12 residues. The V and J ends lost 9 bases and 8 bases respectively, with 15 bases between them. The V gene's germline CDR1 is KGHDR and CDR2 SFDVKD. CDR3 sequence (DNA): TGTGCCACCCCCCGGGAGTCCGGGGGCTACACCTTC. Its protein product is CATPRESGGYTF.

V gene TRBV24-1 combines with J gene TRBJ1-5; D might be TRBD1 (5 bases). V lost 0 bases and J lost 0, with 11 bases in between. CDR1 is KGHDR and CDR2 is SFDVKD in the germline V gene. This CDR3 contains 17 residues. CDR3 in DNA: TGTGCCACCAGTGATTTGCTAACAGGATATAGCAATCAGCCCCAGCATTTT. Its translation is CATSDLLTGYSNQPQHF.

The chain employs TRBV11-3 and TRBJ2-1; a possible D gene is TRBD1 (6 bases). V was cut by 3 bases and J by 6 bases, with 18 bases left in between. The CDR3 extends over 16 amino acids. Germline V lookup: CDR1 SGHNT, CDR2 YENEEA. In DNA, the CDR3 is TGTGCCAGCAGCTTTATGGGAACAGGGAACGGCAATGAGCAGTTCTTC. Translated, it gives CASSFMGTGNGNEQFF.

This chain connects TRBV12-3 or TRBV12-4 to TRBJ1-1, with unresolved D. Trimming stripped 2 bases from V and 2 bases from J, with 6 bases between. This CDR3 region has 13 residues. The CDR3 spells CASSLSFNTEAFF. DNA for the CDR3: TGTGCCAGCAGTTTATCCTTCAACACTGAAGCTTTCTTT.

V usage is TRBV4-1 and J usage is TRBJ1-6; perhaps TRBD1 as D (5 bases). This CDR3 spans 16 amino acids. Germline CDR1 MGHRA, CDR2 YSYEKL. Trimming shortened V by 0 bases and J by 9 bases, and 15 bases separated the two germline ends. This CDR3 is CASSQDRGTQGSPLHF. Written as DNA, the CDR3 is TGCGCCAGCAGCCAAGATAGGGGAACTCAAGGTTCACCCCTCCACTTT.

This clone was seen ten or more times. The chain links TRBV4-1 to TRBJ1-5; TRBD1 agrees at 7 bases. The V segment lost 3 bases and the J segment 4 bases; nucleotides outside the gene matches: 6. Germline CDR1 reads MGHRA; CDR2 reads YSYEKL. This CDR3 comprises 15 residues. The CDR3 region has the DNA TGCGCCAGCAGCCATTGGGACAGTCCAAATCAGCCCCAGCATTTT. As protein: CASSHWDSPNQPQHF.

The chain uses TRBV12-5 and TRBJ1-2; 8 nucleotides align to TRBD1. Germline V CDR1 and CDR2: LGHNT, FRNRAP. Germline trimming cut 7 bases from V and 3 bases from J; bases unmatched to any gene: 7. This CDR3 contains 14 residues. Here the CDR3 DNA reads TGTGCTAGTGAAAGGGACAGGTTTTACTATGGCTACACCTTC. Its translation is CASERDRFYYGYTF.

The chain couples TRBV29-1 to TRBJ2-7, with 7 positions matching TRBD1. After removal of 4 bases from V and 3 bases from J, the junction contained 0 bases not matched to a gene. CDR1 and CDR2 (germline): SQVTM, ANQGSEA. This CDR3 comprises 11 residues. CDR3 in DNA: TGCAGCGTTGGGGACAGCTACGAGCAGTACTTC. This encodes CSVGDSYEQYF.

The CDR3 here is CASSGSGGWETQYF. Written as DNA, the CDR3 is TGTGCCAGCAGTGGTAGCGGGGGCTGGGAGACCCAGTACTTC. V usage is TRBV25-1 and J usage is TRBJ2-5, with TRBD2 matching over 9 bases. Per the germline V gene, CDR1 is MGHDK and CDR2 is SYGVNS. V lost 4 bases to trimming and J lost 5 bases; unmatched junction nucleotides: 5. This CDR3 is 14 amino acids long.

The chain links TRBV7-9 to TRBJ1-1; D is possibly TRBD1 (5 bases). CDR1 is SEHNR and CDR2 is FQNEAQ in the germline V gene (reference sequence). This CDR3 region has 13 residues. With 5 bases removed from V and 4 bases from J, the gap between germline ends came to 11 bases. The CDR3 spells CASSRDSGTEAFF. As DNA, the CDR3 is TGTGCCAGCAGCCGAGACAGTGGCACTGAAGCTTTCTTT.

The chain couples TRBV19 to TRBJ2-2; a possible D gene is TRBD2 (6 bases). The germline V and J ends were trimmed by 3 bases and 3 bases, with 17 bases remaining between them. This CDR3 contains 17 residues. Germline lookup yields CDR1 LNHDA and CDR2 SQIVND (reference sequence). The CDR3 spells CASSIAGSRADTGELFF. The CDR3 coding sequence is TGTGCCAGTAGTATTGCGGGATCCCGCGCCGACACCGGGGAGCTGTTTTTT.

The count of this clone is one. The chain carries TRBV19 and TRBJ1-2; D is possibly TRBD1 (6 bases). Germline V gene sequence: CDR1 LNHDA, CDR2 SQIVND (reference sequence). The CDR3 spans 14 residues. V shed 5 bases and J shed 4 bases, with 14 bases lying between them. The CDR3 sequence is CASSSQGISYGYTF. The CDR3 DNA is TGTGCCAGTAGTTCACAGGGAATCTCCTATGGCTACACCTTC. The full variable domain, its missing parts supplied by reference TRBV19 and TRBJ1-2, is DGGITQSPKYLFRKEGQNVTLSCEQNLNHDAMYWYRQDPGQGLRLIYYSQIVNDFQKGDIAEGYSVSREKKESFPLTVTSAQKNPTAFYLCASSSQGISYGYTFGSGTRLTVV.

This clone was seen just once. The chain combines TRBV4-2 with TRBJ1-2, with D hard to call. The CDR3 is made up of 14 amino acids. Germline CDR1 and CDR2: LGHNA and YNFKEQ. V gave up 0 bases and J gave up 3 bases, with 8 bases separating them. CDR3 bases: TGTGCCAGCAGCCAAGACGGGAGAGACTATGGCTACACCTTC. This encodes CASSQDGRDYGYTF.

The chain couples TRBV12-3 or TRBV12-4 to TRBJ1-6; 7 bases line up with TRBD1. This CDR3 is 13 amino acids long. V was pared by 6 bases and J by 9 bases, with 5 bases of the junction left unmatched. Here the CDR3 DNA reads TGTGCCAGCAGACTACAGGGGACTTCACCCCTCCACTTT. Residues: CASRLQGTSPLHF.

The rearrangement links TRBV9 to TRBJ2-2; D is undetermined. Germline V CDR1 and CDR2: SGDLS, YYNGEE. V lost 0 bases and J 5 bases, leaving 8 bases between the germline ends. This CDR3 is 14 amino acids long. Here the CDR3 reads CASSVGSGTGELFF. In DNA form, the CDR3 reads TGTGCCAGCAGCGTAGGGTCCGGGACCGGGGAGCTGTTTTTT.

The gene calls are TRBV4-3 and TRBJ2-5; D may be TRBD2 (6 bases). The CDR3 runs to 15 residues. CDR1 and CDR2 (germline): LGHNA, YSLEER. V gave up 4 bases and J gave up 1 base, with 13 bases separating them. The DNA of the CDR3 is TGCGCCAGCAGCCTTTCCGGGACTCCCCAAGAGACCCAGTACTTC. Its protein is CASSLSGTPQETQYF.

The chain employs TRBV19 and TRBJ2-3; 10 bases are a match to TRBD1. The V gene end was trimmed by 0 bases and the J gene end by 3 bases; junction bases not matched to a gene: 3. The CDR3 covers 16 residues. Germline-derived CDR1 and CDR2 are LNHDA and SQIVND (reference sequence). This chain's CDR3 is CASSIDSGQGTDTQYF. In DNA, the CDR3 is TGTGCCAGTAGTATAGATTCGGGACAGGGGACAGATACGCAGTATTTT.